The 15 T cell receptor beta chains given below trace back to one sample, sequenced in a study of blood T cell repertoires in COVID-19. Clones were read by immunoSEQ multiplex PCR, and TCRdb kept only the in-frame ones, dropping some. The table includes tens of thousands of clones, roughly four fifths detected once. The sample comprised peripheral blood. The receptors shown here come from a man aged 55 to 70 with active COVID-19.

The chain carries TRBV3-1 (or the pseudogene TRBV3-2) and TRBJ2-2; no clear D. The germline CDR1 and CDR2 sequences are LGHDT and YNNKEL (reference sequence). This CDR3 is built from 13 residues. Trimming left V 5 bases short and J 2 bases short, with 6 bases between. Written as DNA, the CDR3 is TGTGCCAGCAGCAGCCGTAACACCGGGGAGCTGTTTTTT. Translation: CASSSRNTGELFF.

V and J are TRBV2 and TRBJ2-1; D is unclear. The V end lost 6 bases, the J end lost 2 bases, and 2 bases lay between the germline ends. CDR1 and CDR2 (germline): SNHLY, FYNNEI. The CDR3 spans 11 residues. CDR3 residues: CASSAYNEQFF. CDR3 sequence (DNA): TGTGCCAGCAGCGCCTACAATGAGCAGTTCTTC.

The chain is built from TRBV14 and TRBJ2-4; no firm D call. Germline loops: CDR1 SGHDN, CDR2 FVKESK. CDR3 length equals 12 residues. With 1 base removed from V and 7 bases from J, the gap between germline ends came to 5 bases. CDR3 sequence reads: CASSQVRNIQYF. CDR3 coding DNA: TGTGCCAGCAGCCAAGTACGGAACATTCAGTACTTC.

This clone has more than one count but fewer than ten. The V gene is TRBV4-2, the J gene TRBJ2-5, with a possible D match to TRBD2 (5 bases). V was trimmed by 4 bases and J by 2 bases, leaving 14 bases between them. The germline V gene has CDR1 LGHNA and CDR2 YNFKEQ. The CDR3 is made up of 15 amino acids. CDR3 protein: CASSPGDYLQETQYF. The DNA of the CDR3 is TGTGCCAGCAGCCCGGGCGACTACCTACAAGAGACCCAGTACTTC.

The V call is TRBV27, the J call TRBJ2-3; no firm D call. The CDR3 consists of 15 residues. The V gene lost 3 bases and the J gene lost 2 bases, with 12 bases spanning the gap. Germline assignment: CDR1 MNHEY and CDR2 SMNVEV (reference sequence). The CDR3 reads CASSFSAAYTDTQYF. DNA for the CDR3: TGTGCCAGCAGTTTTTCGGCGGCCTACACAGATACGCAGTATTTT.

Here the CDR3 reads CASSRGTGNQPQHF. CDR3 nucleotide sequence: TGTGCCAGCAGCCGCGGGACAGGCAATCAGCCCCAGCATTTT. The chain employs TRBV3-1 (or the pseudogene TRBV3-2) and TRBJ1-5; 7 nucleotides match TRBD1. Germline loops: CDR1 LGHDT, CDR2 YNNKEL (reference sequence). V shed 4 bases and J 2 bases; nucleotides not matched to a gene: 2. The CDR3 consists of 14 residues.

The CDR3 here is CASTPRTSEAFF. The CDR3 DNA is TGTGCCAGCACCCCTCGGACATCTGAAGCTTTCTTT. This chain links TRBV28 with TRBJ1-1, with TRBD1 as a possible D gene (5 bases). V was clipped by 7 bases and J by 6 bases, with 12 bases between them. Germline CDR1 is MDHEN and CDR2 is SYDVKM. The CDR3 has 12 amino acids.

J is TRBJ1-2 and V is TRBV7-3; 8 positions agree with TRBD1. V trimming: 4 bases; J trimming: 7 bases; junction bases outside the gene matches: 5. Germline CDR1 SGHTA, CDR2 FQGTGA. CDR3 length: 13 amino acids. The CDR3 region has the DNA TGTGCCAGCAGCTCTGACAGGGGAGGTGGCTACACCTTC. Protein: CASSSDRGGGYTF. Complete variable domain (other parts from reference TRBV7-3 and TRBJ1-2): GAGVSQTPSNKVTEKGKYVELRCDPISGHTALYWYRQSLGQGPEFLIYFQGTGAADDSGLPNDRFFAVRPEGSVSTLKIQRTERGDSAVYLCASSSDRGGGYTFGSGTRLTVV.

V and J are TRBV19 and TRBJ2-1, with D possibly being TRBD2 (6 bases). Looked up from germline, CDR1 is LNHDA and CDR2 is SQIVND (reference sequence). This CDR3 has 13 amino acids. With 6 bases removed from V and 8 bases from J, the gap between germline ends came to 14 bases. CDR3 amino acids: CASRPLERDEQFF. CDR3 sequence (DNA): TGTGCCAGTAGACCCCTTGAGCGGGATGAGCAGTTCTTC. The full variable domain, completed using reference TRBV19 and TRBJ2-1, is DGGITQSPKYLFRKEGQNVTLSCEQNLNHDAMYWYRQDPGQGLRLIYYSQIVNDFQKGDIAEGYSVSREKKESFPLTVTSAQKNPTAFYLCASRPLERDEQFFGPGTRLTVL.

This chain joins TRBV9 and TRBJ2-2, with TRBD2 identical over 12 bases. The CDR3 spans 19 residues. Germline trimming cut 0 bases from V and 1 base from J; bases unmatched to any gene: 7. Per the germline V gene, CDR1 is SGDLS and CDR2 is YYNGEE. CDR3 loop: CASSVVGLAGGKNTGELFF. For the CDR3, the DNA is TGTGCCAGCAGCGTAGTAGGCCTAGCGGGGGGGAAGAACACCGGGGAGCTGTTTTTT.

The chain has TRBV5-1 and TRBJ1-1; tentatively, D is TRBD1 (5 bases). Trimming took 7 bases from V and 1 from J, leaving 14 bases between them. Germline CDR1 reads SGHRS; CDR2 reads YFSETQ. This CDR3 region has 14 residues. The CDR3 loop is CASRRITGNTEAFF. DNA for the CDR3: TGCGCCAGCCGAAGGATTACAGGGAACACTGAAGCTTTCTTT.

The chain carries TRBV19 and TRBJ2-6; 8 positions agree with TRBD1. This CDR3 has 17 residues. Germline loops: CDR1 LNHDA, CDR2 SQIVND (reference sequence). Trimming at V came to 6 bases and at J to 0 bases, leaving 7 bases not matched to a gene. For the CDR3, the DNA is TGTGCCAGTAGATCTCAGGGGGCGATCTCTGGGGCCAACGTCCTGACTTTC. Translating gives CASRSQGAISGANVLTF. Full variable domain (missing parts from reference TRBV19 and TRBJ2-6): DGGITQSPKYLFRKEGQNVTLSCEQNLNHDAMYWYRQDPGQGLRLIYYSQIVNDFQKGDIAEGYSVSREKKESFPLTVTSAQKNPTAFYLCASRSQGAISGANVLTFGAGSRLTVL.

The chain joins TRBV5-1 to TRBJ2-1, with 11 bases identical to TRBD2. The CDR3 covers 17 residues. Per the germline V gene, CDR1 is SGHRS and CDR2 is YFSETQ. V was pared by 4 bases and J by 10 bases, with 16 bases of the junction left unmatched. The chain's CDR3 is CASSAGTSGSTRDEQFF. The CDR3 DNA sequence: TGCGCCAGCAGCGCTGGGACTAGCGGATCCACACGGGACGAGCAGTTCTTC.

This clone was seen once. J is TRBJ2-3 and V is TRBV23-1; 11 nucleotides line up with TRBD1. TRBV23-1 is known as an ORF, though its function is uncertain. After removal of 4 bases from V and 3 bases from J, the junction contained 6 bases not matched to a gene. The CDR3 length is 16 residues. CDR3: CASSRPGTGGTDTQYF. The CDR3 DNA follows: TGCGCCAGCAGTCGTCCCGGGACAGGGGGGACAGATACGCAGTATTTT.

The rearrangement uses TRBV5-1 and TRBJ2-3; TRBD2 aligns across 13 bases. The V gene end was trimmed by 4 bases and the J gene end by 5 bases; junction bases not matched to a gene: 7. This CDR3 is built from 16 residues. Germline V gives CDR1 SGHRS, CDR2 YFSETQ. The CDR3, as DNA: TGCGCCAGCAGCACTGGACTAGCGGGAGAATTAGATACGCAGTATTTT. Its translation is CASSTGLAGELDTQYF.